Sequencing of this T cell receptor beta chain was carried out in a study of CD8+ T cells in alopecia areata. At the level of the study: In an open-label trial, patients got 5 to 10 mg tofacitinib twice daily. Tofacitinib dosing lasted 6 to 18 months, which was then followed by 6 months off drug. Findings and limits, study-wide: There were many expanded lesional clones persisting in scalp and blood during tofacitinib.

Remarks on this clone: Antigen unknown.

The treatment denotes: oral pan-JAK inhibitor, 5-10 mg twice daily. In each case, RNA was isolated and then reverse transcribed into cDNA as the sequencing template. TCRdb keeps only in-frame clones here, not all; method: immunoSEQ multiplex PCR. The sample includes some 200,000 clones, about 62% of them seen just once. Germline loops: CDR1 SNHLY, CDR2 FYNNEI. The CDR3 is made up of 12 amino acids. Trimming shortened V by 1 base and J by 5 bases, and 5 bases separated the two germline ends. V and J are TRBV2 and TRBJ1-2; D call uncertain. The sample consisted of CD4+ T cells sorted from blood, taken at week 24, from a patient treated with tofacitinib. This receptor was taken from a human donor with alopecia areata. The CDR3 protein is CASSEDVYGYTF. For the CDR3, the DNA is TGTGCCAGCAGTGAAGACGTTTATGGCTACACCTTC.